These 6 T cell receptor beta chains originate from one sample sequenced in a study of T cells in Graves' hyperthyroidism and ophthalmopathy. Researchers amplified the TCR beta CDR3 regions from RNA transcripts. The primer set for the first-round RT-PCR of the TCR CDR3 was HTBI. Each CDR3 protein gets one entry after TCRdb re-called the multiplex PCR reads with MiXCR. The data show around 530,000 distinct CDR3 sequences, 15% to 20% seen once. Sequenced material: blood. The receptors come from a woman between 18 and 29 years old with Graves' ophthalmopathy.

The gene calls are TRBV15 and TRBJ1-5, with D tentatively TRBD1 (5 bases). V lost 1 base to trimming and J lost 5 bases, with 12 bases between them. There are 15 residues in the CDR3. Germline V gene sequence: CDR1 LNHNV, CDR2 YYDKDF (reference sequence). Here the CDR3 reads CATSRARGMYQPQHF. CDR3 DNA sequence: TGTGCCACCAGCAGAGCGAGGGGTATGTATCAGCCCCAGCATTTT. The whole variable domain, filled in from reference TRBV15 and TRBJ1-5, reads DAMVIQNPRYQVTQFGKPVTLSCSQTLNHNVMYWYQQKSSQAPKLLFHYYDKDFNNEADTPDNFQSRRPNTSFCFLDIRSPGLGDTAMYLCATSRARGMYQPQHFGDGTRLSIL.

This clonotype was seen ten or more times. The chain links TRBV30 to TRBJ2-3, with D maybe TRBD2 (5 bases). The CDR3 runs to 16 residues. Per germline, CDR1 GTSNPN and CDR2 SVGIG (reference sequence). V dropped 1 base and J dropped 0 bases, with 14 bases sitting between them. CDR3 region: CAWSAPVATSTDTQYF. CDR3 nucleotide sequence: TGTGCCTGGAGTGCCCCGGTAGCGACTAGCACAGATACGCAGTATTTT.

The J gene is TRBJ1-5, the V gene TRBV6-1, with TRBD1 as a possible D gene (5 bases). CDR1 is MNHNS, CDR2 SASEGT, per germline. This CDR3 spans 14 amino acids. V lost 10 bases, J lost 4 bases, and 17 bases lay in between. CDR3 coding DNA: TGTGCCACTTCGGAGGGGATGATTAATCAGCCCCAGCATTTT. Translated: CATSEGMINQPQHF.

The V gene is TRBV6-1, the J gene TRBJ1-2; D is perhaps TRBD1 (5 bases). V lost 2 bases, J lost 5 bases, and 12 bases lay in between. Germline V gene sequence: CDR1 MNHNS, CDR2 SASEGT. The CDR3 is 14 residues long. CDR3 in DNA: TGTGCCAGCAGTGAATTAGAGGGGTGGTATGGCTACACCTTC. Amino acids: CASSELEGWYGYTF.

Ten or more counts support this clonotype. For the CDR3, the DNA is TGTGCCAGCAGCTCAACCGGGACTAGCAATGAGCAGTTCTTC. Translated, it gives CASSSTGTSNEQFF. The J gene is TRBJ2-1, the V gene TRBV5-6; 8 bases map to TRBD2. CDR1 and CDR2 from the germline V gene are SGHDT and YYEEEE. The CDR3 sequence is 14 residues long. The V and J ends lost 3 bases and 6 bases, in that order; junction bases with no gene match: 5.

This clonotype occurred many times. This chain connects TRBV6-2 or TRBV6-3 to TRBJ2-1; TRBD2 is a possible D gene (5 bases). CDR3 length: 14 amino acids. Germline V gene sequence: CDR1 MNHEY, CDR2 SVGEGT. Between the trimmed V and J ends, which lost 6 bases and 3 bases, there was a span of 12 bases. The CDR3 sequence: CASSLAGRYNEQFF. Here the CDR3 DNA reads TGTGCCAGCAGCCTGGCGGGCCGCTACAATGAGCAGTTCTTC.